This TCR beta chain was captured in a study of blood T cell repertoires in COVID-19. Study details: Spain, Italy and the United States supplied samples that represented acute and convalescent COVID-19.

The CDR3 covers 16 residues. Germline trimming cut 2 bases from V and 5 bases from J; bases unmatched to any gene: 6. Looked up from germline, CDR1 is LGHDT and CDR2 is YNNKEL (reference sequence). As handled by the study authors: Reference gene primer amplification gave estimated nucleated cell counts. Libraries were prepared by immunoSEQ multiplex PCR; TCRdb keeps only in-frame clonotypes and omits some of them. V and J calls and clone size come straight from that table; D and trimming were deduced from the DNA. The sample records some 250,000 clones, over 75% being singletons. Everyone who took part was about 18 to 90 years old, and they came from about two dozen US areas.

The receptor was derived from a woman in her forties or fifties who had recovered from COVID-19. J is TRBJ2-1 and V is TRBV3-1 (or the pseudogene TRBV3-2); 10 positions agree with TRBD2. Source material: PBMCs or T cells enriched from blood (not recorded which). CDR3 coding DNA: TGTGCCAGCAGCCAAACGGGACTAGCGAAGAACAATGAGCAGTTCTTC. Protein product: CASSQTGLAKNNEQFF.